This T cell receptor (beta chain) stems from a study of patients and donors after allogeneic stem cell transplantation (dated by TCRdb to about 2020). This clonotype was counted only a few times. It lacks a known antigen. Base qualities are not provided; no much larger clone lies one nucleotide away. Receptor libraries were prepared by RT-PCR. TCRdb names NextSeq 550 as the instrument used. TCRdb applied fastp at Q25 and MiXCR to the public reads, then kept only in-frame beta chains. Merged by CDR3 protein, the rows form single entries marked with the most common genes and DNA. For this sample there are 920,000 or so distinct CDR3 sequences; 18% appear just once. 5.5% to 6.5% of the sample is in the top ten clones. Measured from the cysteine to the phenylalanine, the CDR3 is 13 residues long. Only the CDR3 part of the read is kept: 39 bases, read in frame from the first base. V is clipped by 4 bases and J by 15 bases, and the sequence between their germline boundaries is 20 bases long. For CDR1 and CDR2, the germline V gene lists SGHRS and YFSETQ.

The receptor comes from a human donor who was either an allogeneic HSCT recipient or a stem cell or donor lymphocyte infusion donor (not recorded which). It is not recorded whose cells these are; they may come from a transplant donor. The sequence links TRBV5-1 to TRBJ2-1; possibly the D gene is TRBD2, per 5 matching bases. Material for sequencing was blood, either unsorted or a sorted T cell fraction (not recorded which). DNA sequence: TGCGCCAGCAGCACGGACTGGGAGAGTAGTCGGTTCTTC. Translated, it gives CASSTDWESSRFF.